This T cell receptor beta chain was sequenced in a study of identical twins. This clonotype was counted between two and nine times. TCRdb re-called the 5' RACE reads through MiXCR, storing one row per CDR3 protein. The sample includes more than 600,000 distinct CDR3 sequences, 15% to 20% of them seen just once. The data were also submitted as part of a second study, on T cells expressing NK-cell markers.

The receptor comes from a woman younger than 35 in good health. Sequences were obtained from PBMCs.

The CDR3 loop is CASSYWDGADTQYF. CDR3 nucleotide sequence: TGTGCCAGCAGTTACTGGGACGGGGCAGATACGCAGTATTTT. The chain couples TRBV6-5 to TRBJ2-3; D tentatively reads TRBD1 or TRBD2 (5 bases each). The CDR3 totals 14 residues. The V gene lost 1 base and the J gene lost 4 bases, with 9 bases spanning the gap. Germline V gives CDR1 MNHEY, CDR2 SVGAGI.